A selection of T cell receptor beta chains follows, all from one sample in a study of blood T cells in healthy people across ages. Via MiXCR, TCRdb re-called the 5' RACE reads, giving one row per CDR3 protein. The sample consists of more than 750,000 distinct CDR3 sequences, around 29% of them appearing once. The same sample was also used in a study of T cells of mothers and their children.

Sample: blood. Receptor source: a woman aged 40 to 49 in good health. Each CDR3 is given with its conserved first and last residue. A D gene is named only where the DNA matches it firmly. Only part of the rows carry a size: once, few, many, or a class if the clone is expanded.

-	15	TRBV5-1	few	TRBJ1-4	TGCGCCAGCAGCTCCCGGACAGCAACTAATGAAAAACTGTTTTTT	CASSSRTATNEKLFF
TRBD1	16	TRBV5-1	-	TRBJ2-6	TGCGCCAGCAGTTCGGGACAGGGGTCTGGGGCCAACGTCCTGACTTTC	CASSSGQGSGANVLTF
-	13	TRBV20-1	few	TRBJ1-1	TGCAGTGCTAAATCGACGGGGAACACTGAAGCTTTCTTT	CSAKSTGNTEAFF
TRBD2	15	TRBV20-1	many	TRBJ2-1	TGCAGTAATAGCGGGGGCCCCCTTTCCTACAATGAGCAGTTCTTC	CSNSGGPLSYNEQFF
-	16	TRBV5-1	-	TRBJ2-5	TGCGCCAGCAGCTTGCCGAATGGGTTAGACGGAGAGACCCAGTACTTC	CASSLPNGLDGETQYF
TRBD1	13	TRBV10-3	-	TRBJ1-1	TGTGCCATCGGGCGACAGGGGAACACTGAAGCTTTCTTT	CAIGRQGNTEAFF
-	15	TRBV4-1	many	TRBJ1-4	TGCGCCAGCAGCCGATATACGGAGGAGGATGAAAAACTGTTTTTT	CASSRYTEEDEKLFF
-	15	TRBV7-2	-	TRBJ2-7	TGTGCCAGCAGCTTAGAAGAGACTATGACCCTCGAGCAGTACTTC	CASSLEETMTLEQYF
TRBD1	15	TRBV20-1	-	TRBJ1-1	TGCAGTGCTAGAGGCAAAGGACAGGGGAGTACTGAAGCTTTCTTT	CSARGKGQGSTEAFF
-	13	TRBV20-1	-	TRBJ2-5	TGCAGTGCTGACGCGGGCCCCGAAGAGACCCAGTACTTC	CSADAGPEETQYF
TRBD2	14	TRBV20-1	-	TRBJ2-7	TGCAGTGCTAGAGATTTCACTAGCGGGAGGGAGCAGTACTTC	CSARDFTSGREQYF
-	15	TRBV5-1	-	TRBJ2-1	TGCGCCAGCAGCGAAGGGACGGTGAGCTACAATGAGCAGTTCTTC	CASSEGTVSYNEQFF
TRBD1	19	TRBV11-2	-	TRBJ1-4	TGTGCCAGCAGCCCACACCCCCCAGGGGGCGTGGGAACTAATGAAAAACTGTTTTTT	CASSPHPPGGVGTNEKLFF
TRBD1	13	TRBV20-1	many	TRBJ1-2	TGCAGTGCTAGCCCGACAGGGATCTATGGCTACACCTTC	CSASPTGIYGYTF
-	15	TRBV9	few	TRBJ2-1	TGTGCCAGCAGCGGACTTGCCAGCCCCTACAATGAGCAGTTCTTC	CASSGLASPYNEQFF
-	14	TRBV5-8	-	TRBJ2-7	TGTGCCAGCGTACCGGGTCCCGGGCCGGTCGAGCAGTACTTC	CASVPGPGPVEQYF
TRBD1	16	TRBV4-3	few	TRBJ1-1	TGCGCCAGCAGCCAAGAGGGCCCAGGGGGAGGCGGTGAAGCTTTCTTT	CASSQEGPGGGGEAFF
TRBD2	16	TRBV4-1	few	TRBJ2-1	TGCGCCAGCAGCCACCCCCTAGCGGAGGGAGTTAATGAGCAGTTCTTC	CASSHPLAEGVNEQFF
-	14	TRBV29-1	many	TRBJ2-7	TGCAGCGTTGGCGGTGGGGACGGAACCTACGAGCAGTACTTC	CSVGGGDGTYEQYF
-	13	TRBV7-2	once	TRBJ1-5	TGTGCCAGCAGCTTAGCTAGCGATCAGCCCCGGCATTTT	CASSLASDQPRHF